The 6 T cell receptor beta chains below all came from one sample that was sequenced in a study of cytotoxic CD8 clonotypes in ibrutinib-treated CLL. Sequenced by immunoSEQ multiplex PCR; TCRdb stores in-frame clones only, minus some. The data show about 68,000 clones, around 80% seen once. The specimen comprised PBMCs, sampled at disease progression, from a patient treated with ibrutinib. The receptors here all came from a human donor with chronic lymphocytic leukemia.

The rearrangement links TRBV28 to TRBJ2-5, with D hard to call. Germline CDR1 reads MDHEN; CDR2 reads SYDVKM. CDR3 length: 14 amino acids. V gave up 7 bases and J gave up 4 bases, with 16 bases separating them. CDR3 in amino acids: CASTTFRAGETQYF. DNA for the CDR3: TGTGCCAGCACCACCTTCCGGGCTGGAGAGACCCAGTACTTC.

V and J are TRBV23-1 and TRBJ1-2, with D unresolved. TRBV23-1 is an ORF; its function is uncertain. The CDR3 covers 15 residues. The V end was cut by 0 bases, the J end by 7 bases, with 15 bases between. The DNA of the CDR3 is TGCGCCAGCAGTCAATCGTCCGTCCCCCGGGGTGGCTACACCTTC. This encodes CASSQSSVPRGGYTF.

This clone was observed a single time. The rearrangement links TRBV5-1 to TRBJ1-1; D is ambiguous. Trimming cost V 0 bases and J 1 base, with 7 bases left between them. This CDR3 is built from 14 residues. Germline CDR1 SGHRS, CDR2 YFSETQ. CDR3 nucleotide sequence: TGCGCCAGCAGCTTGGCCGGGAGGAACACTGAAGCTTTCTTT. Its translation is CASSLAGRNTEAFF.

The J gene is TRBJ1-6, the V gene TRBV4-1; D is undetermined. The germline gives CDR1 MGHRA, CDR2 YSYEKL. The V and J ends lost 1 base and 6 bases respectively, with 16 bases between them. The CDR3 length is 17 residues. CDR3 DNA sequence: TGCGCCAGCAGCCAAGTTATTGCAGGTTTTGTTAATTCACCCCTCCACTTT. Translating it yields CASSQVIAGFVNSPLHF.

In nucleotides, the CDR3 is TGTGCCAGCATTGGGACGGCGAATTCACCCCTCCACTTT. Translating gives CASIGTANSPLHF. The genes are TRBV6-1 and TRBJ1-6, with a tentative D call TRBD1 (5 bases). This CDR3 contains 13 residues. V was pared by 7 bases and J by 7 bases, with 11 bases between. CDR1 and CDR2 (germline): MNHNS, SASEGT.

This clone was counted between two and nine times. The chain links TRBV6-5 to TRBJ2-2, with D possibly matching TRBD2 (6 bases). The germline CDR1 and CDR2 sequences are MNHEY and SVGAGI. CDR3 length: 15 residues. Trimming took 8 bases from V and 3 from J, leaving 16 bases between them. The CDR3 reads CASRRGDLYTGELFF. The CDR3 DNA reads as TGTGCCAGCCGACGTGGGGACTTATACACCGGGGAGCTGTTTTTT.